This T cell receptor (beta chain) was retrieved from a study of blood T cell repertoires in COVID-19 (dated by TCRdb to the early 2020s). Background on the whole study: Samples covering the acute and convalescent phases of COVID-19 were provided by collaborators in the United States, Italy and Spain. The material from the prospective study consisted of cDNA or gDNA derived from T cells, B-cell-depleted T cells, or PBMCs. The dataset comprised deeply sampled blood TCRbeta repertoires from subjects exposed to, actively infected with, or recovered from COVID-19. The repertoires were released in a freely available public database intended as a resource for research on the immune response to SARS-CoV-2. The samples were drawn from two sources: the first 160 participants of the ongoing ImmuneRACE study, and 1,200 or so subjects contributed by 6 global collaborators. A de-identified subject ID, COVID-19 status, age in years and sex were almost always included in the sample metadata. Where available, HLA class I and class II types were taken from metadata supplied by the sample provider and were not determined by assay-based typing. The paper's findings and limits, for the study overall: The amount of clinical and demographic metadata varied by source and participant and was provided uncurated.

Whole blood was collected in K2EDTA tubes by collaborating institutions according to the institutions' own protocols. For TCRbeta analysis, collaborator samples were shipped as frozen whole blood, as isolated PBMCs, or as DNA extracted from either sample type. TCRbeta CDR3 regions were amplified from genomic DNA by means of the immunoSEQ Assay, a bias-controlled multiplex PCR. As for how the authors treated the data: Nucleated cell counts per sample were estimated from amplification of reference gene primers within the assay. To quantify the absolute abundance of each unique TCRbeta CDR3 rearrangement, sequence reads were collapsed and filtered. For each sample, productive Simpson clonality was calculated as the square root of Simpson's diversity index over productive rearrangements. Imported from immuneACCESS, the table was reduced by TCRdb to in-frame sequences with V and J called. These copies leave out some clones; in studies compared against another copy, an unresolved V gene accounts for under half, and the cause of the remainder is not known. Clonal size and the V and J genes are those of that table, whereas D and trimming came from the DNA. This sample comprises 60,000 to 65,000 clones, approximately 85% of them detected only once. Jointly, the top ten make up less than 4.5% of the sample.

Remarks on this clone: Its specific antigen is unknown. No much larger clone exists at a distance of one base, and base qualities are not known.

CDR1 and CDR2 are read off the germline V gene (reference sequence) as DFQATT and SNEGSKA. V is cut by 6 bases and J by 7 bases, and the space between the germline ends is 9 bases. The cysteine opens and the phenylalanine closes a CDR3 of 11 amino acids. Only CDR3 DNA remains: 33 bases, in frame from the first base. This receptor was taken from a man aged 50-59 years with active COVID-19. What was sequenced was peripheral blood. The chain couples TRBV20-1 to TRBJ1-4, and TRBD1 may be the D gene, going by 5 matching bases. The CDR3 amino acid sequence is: CSAIQGEKLFF. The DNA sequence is TGCAGTGCCATTCAGGGTGAAAAACTGTTTTTT.